One TCR beta chain is described in this entry. Its target is not known. Sequencing was performed with immunoSEQ multiplex PCR; in TCRdb, only in-frame clones are kept and a portion is missing. Here the sample spans 130,000 to 150,000 clones, about 88% being singletons. The CDR3 is 13 residues long. The germline V and J ends were trimmed by 6 bases and 4 bases, with 10 bases remaining between them. The germline CDR1 and CDR2 sequences are MNHNS and SASEGT. Time point defined: baseline pretreatment blood. Treatment: 15 Gy SBRT to primary tumor, nephrectomy 4 weeks later. The entry originates in a study of radiation and T cells in renal cell carcinoma. Whole-study results and caveats: In blood, top tumor clones expanded by 2 weeks, shrinking by 4.

The starting material was blood, obtained from a patient whose treatment included radiotherapy and nephrectomy. This chain links TRBV6-1 with TRBJ2-1; D may be TRBD2 (6 bases). The sequence came from a woman in her forties or fifties with renal cell carcinoma. CDR3 sequence (DNA): TGTGCCAGCAGGGGGACTTTATACAATGAGCAGTTCTTC. Protein sequence: CASRGTLYNEQFF.